This T cell receptor beta chain stems from a study of blood T cell repertoires in COVID-19. About the research overall: Nucleic acid was either cDNA or gDNA, and it came from T cells, B-cell-depleted T cells, or PBMCs.

Sequenced by immunoSEQ multiplex PCR; TCRdb stores in-frame clones only, minus some. The sample holds 450,000 to 500,000 clones, 80% to 90% seen once. V lost 3 bases and J lost 0, with 12 bases in between. This CDR3 is built from 16 residues. The germline V gene has CDR1 LGHDT and CDR2 YNNKEL (reference sequence). The chain recombines TRBV3-1 (or the pseudogene TRBV3-2) with TRBJ1-3; D is uncertain. Source material: peripheral blood. The receptor was derived from a human donor in a cohort sampled during active COVID-19. The CDR3 is CASSHPPRISGNTIYF. CDR3 DNA: TGTGCCAGCAGCCACCCCCCTCGTATCTCTGGAAACACCATATATTTT.